This T cell receptor (beta chain) was captured in a study of cytomegalovirus exposure and HLA in healthy donors. Study results and limitations: Rare TCR sequences dominated, though some public TCRs recurred in many donors. It was found in a later analysis that first-cohort TCR clusters tended to co-occur in the 100 to 150 validation repertoires.

Separation from the roughly 680-subject first cohort characterized the roughly 120-subject validation cohort, to which the donors belonged. Comment on this clone: Its antigen is unidentified.

The V and J ends lost 5 bases and 1 base, in that order; junction bases with no gene match: 15. CDR3 length equals 18 residues. In germline, CDR1 is MDHEN, CDR2 SYDVKM. Sequenced by immunoSEQ multiplex PCR; TCRdb stores in-frame clones only, minus some. In the table there are 90,000 to 140,000 clones, about 85% of which are singletons. The receptor was derived from a woman between 18 and 29 years old in good health and CMV-seropositive. V gene TRBV28 combines with J gene TRBJ1-2; 8 nucleotides align to TRBD1. Sequencing was carried out using PBMCs. The CDR3 loop is CASSPIDRGKFLNYGYTF. The CDR3 DNA sequence: TGTGCCAGCAGTCCGATAGACAGGGGTAAATTCCTTAACTATGGCTACACCTTC.